Listed here are 2 T cell receptor beta chains from one sample, sequenced in a study of blood T cell repertoires in COVID-19. Clones were read by immunoSEQ multiplex PCR, and TCRdb kept only the in-frame ones, dropping some. The table has 180,000 or so clones, about nine tenths seen once. The sequencing input was peripheral blood. The receptors here all came from a woman aged 30 to 39 with acute or convalescent COVID-19.

The chain is built from TRBV6-5 and TRBJ2-1; D is unclear. Germline V gene lookup returns CDR1 MNHEY and CDR2 SVGAGI. The CDR3 runs to 15 residues. The V gene lost 3 bases and the J gene lost 0 bases, with 9 bases spanning the gap. Here the CDR3 reads CASSYGPPSYNEQFF. CDR3 nucleotide sequence: TGTGCCAGCAGTTATGGGCCGCCCTCCTACAATGAGCAGTTCTTC.

The chain joins TRBV27 to TRBJ1-6; 8 nucleotides align to TRBD1. Trimming took 4 bases from V and 13 from J; bases not matched to a gene: 9. This CDR3 spans 14 amino acids. CDR1 MNHEY and CDR2 SMNVEV come from the germline V gene (reference sequence). For the CDR3, the DNA is TGTGCCAGCAGTTCCCCGCAGGGGGCGGCCCCCCTCCACTTT. This codes for CASSSPQGAAPLHF.